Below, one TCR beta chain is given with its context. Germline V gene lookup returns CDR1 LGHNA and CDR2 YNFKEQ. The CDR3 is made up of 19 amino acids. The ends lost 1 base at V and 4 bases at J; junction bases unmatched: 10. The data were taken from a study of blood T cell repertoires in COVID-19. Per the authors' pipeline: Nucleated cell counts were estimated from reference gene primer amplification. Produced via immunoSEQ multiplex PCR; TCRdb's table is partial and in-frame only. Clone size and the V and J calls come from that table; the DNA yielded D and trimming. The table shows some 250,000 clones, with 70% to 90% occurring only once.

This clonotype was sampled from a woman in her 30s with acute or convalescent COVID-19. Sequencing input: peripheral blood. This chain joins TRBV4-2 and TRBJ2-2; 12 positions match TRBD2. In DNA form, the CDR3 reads TGTGCCAGCAGCCAAGTAGCGGCTAGCGGGAGGGCCCGCACCGGGGAGCTGTTTTTT. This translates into CASSQVAASGRARTGELFF.